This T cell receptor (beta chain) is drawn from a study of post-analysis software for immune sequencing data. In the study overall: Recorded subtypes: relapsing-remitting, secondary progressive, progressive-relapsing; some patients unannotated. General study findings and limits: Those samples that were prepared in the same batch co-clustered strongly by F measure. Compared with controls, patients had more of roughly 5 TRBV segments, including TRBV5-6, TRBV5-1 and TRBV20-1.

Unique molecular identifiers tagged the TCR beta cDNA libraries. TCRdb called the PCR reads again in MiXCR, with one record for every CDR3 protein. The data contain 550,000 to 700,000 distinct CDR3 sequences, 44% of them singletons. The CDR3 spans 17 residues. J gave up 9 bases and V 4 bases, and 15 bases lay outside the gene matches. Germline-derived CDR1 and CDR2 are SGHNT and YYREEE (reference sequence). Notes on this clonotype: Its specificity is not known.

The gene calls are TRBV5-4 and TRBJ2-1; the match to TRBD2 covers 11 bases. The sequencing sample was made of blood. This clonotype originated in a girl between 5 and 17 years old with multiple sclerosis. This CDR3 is CASSPSLGSGGAGEQFF. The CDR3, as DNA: TGTGCCAGCAGCCCCTCGTTAGGTAGCGGGGGGGCCGGTGAGCAGTTCTTC.